These 8 T cell receptor beta chains were all obtained from the same sample, sequenced in a study of OX40 agonist ivuxolimab in advanced cancers. Sequencing used immunoSEQ multiplex PCR; TCRdb keeps in-frame clones, though not all of them. The repertoire holds fewer than 15,000 clones, with approximately 90% as singletons. The material was CD4+ or CD8+ T cells sorted from blood, obtained in a trial of the OX40 agonist ivuxolimab. The receptors stem from an adult with an advanced solid tumor such as melanoma, head and neck, liver or kidney cancer.

This chain joins TRBV4-1 and TRBJ2-3, with D perhaps matching TRBD2 (5 bases). V lost 1 base, J lost 6 bases, and 11 bases lay in between. The CDR3 runs 14 residues. Germline CDR1 MGHRA, CDR2 YSYEKL. The CDR3 DNA follows: TGCGCCAGCAGCCAAGTCGGGAACTCTGATACGCAGTATTTT. Protein: CASSQVGNSDTQYF.

The J gene is TRBJ2-7, the V gene TRBV11-3; D is possibly TRBD2 (6 bases). Looked up from germline, CDR1 is SGHNT and CDR2 is YENEEA. V was clipped by 2 bases and J by 0 bases, with 8 bases between them. CDR3 length equals 14 residues. The CDR3 spells CASSLLGGSYEQYF. DNA of the CDR3: TGTGCCAGCAGCTTATTGGGAGGCTCCTACGAGCAGTACTTC.

V is TRBV5-6 and J is TRBJ1-2; D is possibly TRBD1 (5 bases). This CDR3 contains 12 residues. Trimming took off 6 bases at V and 5 bases at J, with 11 bases between the two ends. Germline assignment: CDR1 SGHDT and CDR2 YYEEEE. The CDR3 DNA follows: TGTGCCAGCACCCCGGGGGGGTATGGCTACACCTTC. As protein: CASTPGGYGYTF. Full variable domain (rest looked up from reference TRBV5-6 and TRBJ1-2): DAGVTQSPTHLIKTRGQQVTLRCSPKSGHDTVSWYQQALGQGPQFIFQYYEEEERQRGNFPDRFSGHQFPNYSSELNVNALLLGDSALYLCASTPGGYGYTFGSGTRLTVV.

This chain joins TRBV5-1 and TRBJ2-7; D call uncertain. Germline CDR1 SGHRS, CDR2 YFSETQ. V was pared by 0 bases and J by 3 bases, with 7 bases between. The CDR3 spans 13 residues. For the CDR3, the DNA is TGCGCCAGCAGCTTGGTCCCAGACTACGAGCAGTACTTC. Its protein is CASSLVPDYEQYF.

The chain links TRBV7-9 to TRBJ2-3; D uncertain. Per germline, CDR1 SEHNR and CDR2 FQNEAQ (reference sequence). V lost 1 base and J 6 bases, leaving 5 bases between the germline ends. The CDR3 is 12 amino acids. The CDR3 spells CASSLVDDTQYF. In DNA form, the CDR3 reads TGTGCCAGCAGCTTAGTTGATGATACGCAGTATTTT. The full variable domain, with the rest looked up from reference TRBV7-9 and TRBJ2-3, is DTGVSQNPRHKITKRGQNVTFRCDPISEHNRLYWYRQTLGQGPEFLTYFQNEAQLEKSRLLSDRFSAERPKGSFSTLEIQRTEQGDSAMYLCASSLVDDTQYFGPGTRLTVL.

V gene TRBV5-1 combines with J gene TRBJ2-2; D perhaps matches TRBD1 (5 bases). Trimming cost V 0 bases and J 6 bases, with 9 bases left between them. CDR3 size: 14 residues. Germline V gene data show CDR1 as SGHRS and CDR2 as YFSETQ. The CDR3 loop is CASSLARVAGELFF. For the CDR3, the DNA is TGCGCCAGCAGCTTGGCCAGGGTGGCCGGGGAGCTGTTTTTT.

This chain uses TRBV9 with TRBJ2-7, with TRBD2 identical over 11 bases. With 3 bases clipped from V and 5 bases from J, the junction kept 7 bases outside the gene matches. The CDR3 length is 15 residues. CDR1 is SGDLS, CDR2 YYNGEE, per germline. The CDR3 here is CASSASLAGGHEQYF. CDR3 DNA: TGTGCCAGCAGCGCCTCTCTAGCGGGAGGCCACGAGCAGTACTTC.

The CDR3 sequence is CASSQGYQPQHF. For the CDR3, the DNA is TGCGCCAGCAGCCAAGGGTATCAGCCCCAGCATTTT. The chain recombines TRBV4-1 with TRBJ1-5; D remains unclear. The V gene lost 1 base and the J gene lost 5 bases, with 3 bases spanning the gap. The CDR3 loop spans 12 amino acids. CDR1 is MGHRA and CDR2 is YSYEKL in the germline V gene.